The 15 T cell receptor beta chains below all came from one sample that was sequenced in a study of T cell responses to AZD1222 COVID-19 vaccine. Generated by immunoSEQ multiplex PCR, the TCRdb table keeps only in-frame clones and is missing some. The sample yields about 130,000 clones, roughly 90% seen once. Sequenced material: peripheral blood, taken on day 0 of AZD1222 vaccination. The source is an adult in good health.

The V and J genes are TRBV9 and TRBJ1-1; D is uncertain. There are 14 residues in the CDR3. Trimming pared 6 bases from V and 4 bases from J, leaving 16 bases between. The germline CDR1 and CDR2 sequences are SGDLS and YYNGEE. This CDR3 reads CASTSSQSGTEAFF. The CDR3 nucleotides are TGTGCCAGCACCTCTTCCCAGTCGGGCACTGAAGCTTTCTTT.

V usage is TRBV18 and J usage is TRBJ2-1; D remains unclear. This CDR3 contains 11 residues. Trimming cost V 2 bases and J 5 bases, with 1 base left between them. The V gene's germline CDR1 is KGHSH and CDR2 LQKENI. CDR3 protein: CASSPDNEQFF. DNA of the CDR3: TGTGCCAGCTCACCAGACAATGAGCAGTTCTTC.

In this sample, this clone turned up a few times. J is TRBJ1-5 and V is TRBV27; D remains unclear. CDR1 MNHEY and CDR2 SMNVEV come from the germline V gene (reference sequence). Trimming left V 2 bases short and J 0 bases short, with 8 bases between. CDR3 length equals 15 residues. CDR3 residues: CASSLGQFSNQPQHF. CDR3 bases: TGTGCCAGCAGTTTAGGGCAGTTTAGCAATCAGCCCCAGCATTTT.

This rearrangement joins TRBV6-2 or TRBV6-3 to TRBJ1-5, with D unclear. The V gene's germline CDR1 is MNHEY and CDR2 SVGEGT. V gave up 0 bases and J gave up 5 bases, with 26 bases separating them. The CDR3 sequence is 20 residues long. CDR3 nucleotide sequence: TGTGCCAGCAGTTACTCGATAATAGAGGAAAGGTATCTGTGGGATCAGCCCCAGCATTTT. It codes for CASSYSIIEERYLWDQPQHF.

The J gene is TRBJ2-4, the V gene TRBV7-2; no clear D gene. Trimming pared 2 bases from V and 7 bases from J, leaving 6 bases between. This CDR3 is 12 amino acids long. Germline V CDR1 and CDR2: SGHTA, FQGNSA. The CDR3 region has the DNA TGTGCCAGCAGCTTAAATGAGAACATTCAGTACTTC. Protein: CASSLNENIQYF.

This chain connects TRBV9 to TRBJ1-1; no clear D. Trimming took off 2 bases at V and 1 base at J, with 9 bases between the two ends. Germline assignment: CDR1 SGDLS and CDR2 YYNGEE. The CDR3 totals 14 residues. The CDR3 reads CASSVEDGNTEAFF. The CDR3 DNA reads TGTGCCAGCAGCGTCGAGGACGGGAACACTGAAGCTTTCTTT. Together with reference TRBV9 and TRBJ1-1, the CDR3 gives the full variable domain: DSGVTQTPKHLITATGQRVTLRCSPRSGDLSVYWYQQSLDQGLQFLIQYYNGEERAKGNILERFSAQQFPDLHSELNLSSLELGDSALYFCASSVEDGNTEAFFGQGTRLTVV.

V and J are TRBV19 and TRBJ1-2, with 11 bases that match TRBD1. Germline V lookup: CDR1 LNHDA, CDR2 SQIVND (reference sequence). The CDR3 has 13 amino acids. After removal of 10 bases from V and 7 bases from J, the junction contained 8 bases not matched to a gene. CDR3 sequence: CATRTGGSFGYTF. CDR3 sequence (DNA): TGTGCCACAAGGACAGGGGGCTCGTTTGGCTACACCTTC.

This CDR3 is CASSPRQPLGEKLFF. The CDR3 nucleotides are TGTGCCAGCTCACCTAGACAACCCCTGGGGGAAAAACTGTTTTTT. This chain uses TRBV18 with TRBJ1-4; D unresolved. CDR3 length: 15 residues. From germline, CDR1 is KGHSH and CDR2 LQKENI. V was trimmed by 3 bases and J by 8 bases, leaving 16 bases between them. Filled out from reference TRBV18 and TRBJ1-4, the complete variable domain reads NAGVMQNPRHLVRRRGQEARLRCSPMKGHSHVYWYRQLPEEGLKFMVYLQKENIIDESGMPKERFSAEFPKEGPSILRIQQVVRGDSAAYFCASSPRQPLGEKLFFGSGTQLSVL.

The chain is built from TRBV5-5 and TRBJ1-1; D may be TRBD1 (5 bases). Germline-derived CDR1 and CDR2 are SGHKS and YYEKEE (reference sequence). The CDR3 covers 12 residues. Trimming took off 4 bases at V and 7 bases at J, with 11 bases between the two ends. CDR3 residues: CASSRGRGEAFF. The CDR3 DNA is TGTGCCAGCAGCCGAGGGAGGGGTGAAGCTTTCTTT.

This clone appeared a few times. This chain uses TRBV3-1 (or the pseudogene TRBV3-2) with TRBJ2-7; 12 bases align to TRBD2. CDR3 length: 17 residues. Germline trimming cut 2 bases from V and 0 bases from J; bases unmatched to any gene: 5. Germline V lookup: CDR1 LGHDT, CDR2 YNNKEL (reference sequence). This CDR3 is CASSQRTSGISSYEQYF. DNA for the CDR3: TGTGCCAGCAGCCAAAGGACTAGCGGGATTAGCTCCTACGAGCAGTACTTC.

V and J are TRBV4-1 and TRBJ2-7, with D perhaps matching TRBD2 (6 bases). V was clipped by 3 bases and J by 1 base, with 10 bases between them. Germline values: CDR1 MGHRA, CDR2 YSYEKL. The CDR3 length is 14 residues. The CDR3 bases are TGCGCCAGCAGCCATAGCGGAAGATCCTACGAGCAGTACTTC. This gives the protein CASSHSGRSYEQYF.

The rearrangement uses TRBV7-2 and TRBJ2-5; the D gene is possibly TRBD2 (6 bases). Trimming removed 1 base from V and 1 base from J, with 7 bases in between. The CDR3 is made up of 14 amino acids. In germline, CDR1 is SGHTA, CDR2 FQGNSA. CDR3 amino acids: CASSLGTTQETQYF. Here the CDR3 DNA reads TGTGCCAGCAGCTTAGGGACTACCCAAGAGACCCAGTACTTC.

J is TRBJ2-7 and V is TRBV4-3; weak D call: TRBD2 (7 bases). The V gene's germline CDR1 is LGHNA and CDR2 YSLEER. The V and J ends lost 2 bases and 0 bases respectively, with 17 bases between them. The CDR3 runs 17 residues. CDR3 in DNA: TGCGCCAGCAGCCAAACCCTGGGGGGGCTGAGCTCCTACGAGCAGTACTTC. It yields the protein CASSQTLGGLSSYEQYF.

The chain uses TRBV14 and TRBJ1-2; TRBD1 matches 9 bases. CDR1 is SGHDN, CDR2 FVKESK, per germline. The CDR3 is 16 amino acids. V lost 7 bases to trimming and J lost 3 bases; unmatched junction nucleotides: 12. The CDR3 DNA follows: TGTGCCAGCACCTTGGGGACAGGGAAGGGGGACTATGGCTACACCTTC. It translates to CASTLGTGKGDYGYTF.

V and J are TRBV5-1 and TRBJ2-3, with D possibly matching TRBD2 (6 bases). V lost 4 bases, J lost 5 bases, and 17 bases lay in between. The CDR3 totals 15 residues. The germline CDR1 and CDR2 sequences are SGHRS and YFSETQ. The CDR3, as DNA: TGCGCCAGCAGCCGCGCTCTGCGGGACGAAGATACGCAGTATTTT. This gives the protein CASSRALRDEDTQYF.